The 26 T cell receptor beta chains below come from one sample, sequenced in a study of PD-L1 blockade in urothelial cancer. Assay: immunoSEQ multiplex PCR; the TCRdb copy retains only in-frame clones and omits some. The sample has just under 40,000 clones; approximately 91% are singletons. The sample's time point: pretreatment peripheral blood. Sample: PBMCs, taken around atezolizumab (anti-PD-L1) treatment. These TCRs come from a woman aged 55 to 70 with urothelial cancer.

J is TRBJ1-4 and V is TRBV27, with 7 bases identical to TRBD1. Germline CDR1 reads MNHEY; CDR2 reads SMNVEV (reference sequence). J gave up 5 bases and V 3 bases, and 9 bases lay outside the gene matches. The CDR3 length is 16 residues. CDR3 bases: TGTGCCAGCAGTTTGGTCGGAGGGGGCCCCAATGAAAAACTGTTTTTT. Translating it yields CASSLVGGGPNEKLFF.

This chain connects TRBV14 to TRBJ2-1; TRBD2 matches 10 bases. CDR3 size: 18 residues. CDR1 and CDR2 from the germline V gene are SGHDN and FVKESK. V was pared by 0 bases and J by 3 bases, with 8 bases of the junction left unmatched. CDR3 sequence (DNA): TGTGCCAGCAGCCAAGATGAGAAGGGACTAGCGAACTACAATGAGCAGTTCTTC. Its protein product is CASSQDEKGLANYNEQFF. Variable domain in full (rest from reference TRBV14 and TRBJ2-1): EAGVTQFPSHSVIEKGQTVTLRCDPISGHDNLYWYRRVMGKEIKFLLHFVKESKQDESGMPNNRFLAERTGGTYSTLKVQPAELEDSGVYFCASSQDEKGLANYNEQFFGPGTRLTVL.

The chain has TRBV28 and TRBJ2-7; D unclear. This CDR3 has 14 residues. Germline values: CDR1 MDHEN, CDR2 SYDVKM. V shed 1 base and J shed 2 bases, with 9 bases lying between them. The CDR3 loop is CASSLSTVTYEQYF. In DNA form, the CDR3 reads TGTGCCAGCAGTTTATCGACTGTAACCTACGAGCAGTACTTC.

The J gene is TRBJ2-3, the V gene TRBV7-9; 10 bases are shared with TRBD2. CDR1 is SEHNR and CDR2 is FQNEAQ in the germline V gene (reference sequence). Trimming took 1 base from V and 0 from J; bases not matched to a gene: 1. The CDR3 covers 16 residues. The CDR3 sequence is CASSLGLAGSTDTQYF. The CDR3 coding sequence is TGTGCCAGCAGCTTAGGACTAGCGGGTAGCACAGATACGCAGTATTTT.

The V call is TRBV6-5, the J call TRBJ2-3; 11 nucleotides line up with TRBD1. With 3 bases clipped from V and 5 bases from J, the junction kept 4 bases outside the gene matches. CDR1 MNHEY and CDR2 SVGAGI come from the germline V gene. This CDR3 region has 15 residues. The CDR3 loop is CASSYRGQGGDTQYF. In DNA, the CDR3 is TGTGCCAGCAGTTATCGGGGACAGGGGGGAGATACGCAGTATTTT.

The chain combines TRBV5-1 with TRBJ1-3, with 11 positions matching TRBD1. V gave up 4 bases and J gave up 4 bases; unmatched junction bases: 10. CDR3 length: 17 residues. From germline, CDR1 is SGHRS and CDR2 YFSETQ. In DNA form, the CDR3 reads TGCGCCAGCAGCATTACCTCCGGGACAGGGGGGGGAAACACCATATATTTT. Translating it yields CASSITSGTGGGNTIYF.

This chain links TRBV7-3 with TRBJ2-1; TRBD2 agrees at 15 bases. V shed 8 bases and J 10 bases; nucleotides not matched to a gene: 6. Germline V gives CDR1 SGHTA, CDR2 FQGTGA. This CDR3 region has 14 residues. The CDR3 here is CASAPGLAGGEQFF. The CDR3 coding sequence is TGTGCCAGCGCACCGGGACTAGCGGGAGGCGAGCAGTTCTTC.

The chain uses TRBV18 and TRBJ1-2, with D possibly matching TRBD1 (6 bases). Trimming removed 3 bases at V and 4 bases at J, with 21 bases between. CDR3 length equals 17 residues. CDR1 and CDR2 (germline): KGHSH, LQKENI. DNA for the CDR3: TGTGCCAGCTCACCCCTTTTACAGGGACAACTTGTCTATGGCTACACCTTC. It specifies CASSPLLQGQLVYGYTF.

V and J are TRBV25-1 and TRBJ1-2; D gene ambiguous. Per germline, CDR1 MGHDK and CDR2 SYGVNS. The V end was cut by 3 bases, the J end by 1 base, with 6 bases between. This CDR3 contains 13 residues. In DNA form, the CDR3 reads TGTGCCAGCAGTGAGAACTTTAACTATGGCTACACCTTC. Its translation: CASSENFNYGYTF.

V usage is TRBV27 and J usage is TRBJ2-2; 10 bases are a match to TRBD2. CDR3 length: 16 residues. CDR1 and CDR2 (germline): MNHEY, SMNVEV (reference sequence). V was clipped by 6 bases and J by 3 bases; unmatched bases: 7. The CDR3 nucleotides read TGTGCCAGCAGGCCTGGAGGACTAGCGGACACCGGGGAGCTGTTTTTT. It translates to CASRPGGLADTGELFF.

The J gene is TRBJ2-7, the V gene TRBV25-1; weak D call: TRBD1 (5 bases). CDR1 is MGHDK and CDR2 is SYGVNS in the germline V gene. V shed 10 bases and J shed 4 bases, with 14 bases lying between them. The CDR3 totals 12 residues. CDR3 sequence: CATSPGAYEQYF. The CDR3 DNA reads TGTGCCACCTCCCCTGGGGCTTACGAGCAGTACTTC.

The rearrangement joins TRBV5-1 to TRBJ1-1, with 11 positions matching TRBD1. V shed 0 bases, J shed 4 bases, and the junction held 2 bases outside the gene matches. CDR1 and CDR2 (germline): SGHRS, YFSETQ. This CDR3 has 15 residues. As DNA, the CDR3 is TGCGCCAGCAGCTTGGGGGGGACAGGGGGCACTGAAGCTTTCTTT. Translation: CASSLGGTGGTEAFF.

The V call is TRBV7-8, the J call TRBJ2-7; D might be TRBD1 (7 bases). This CDR3 is built from 15 residues. V dropped 1 base and J dropped 2 bases, with 12 bases sitting between them. The germline CDR1 and CDR2 sequences are SGHVS and FQNEAQ. DNA for the CDR3: TGTGCCAGCAGCTTAGAGGCCAGGGGGGCCTACGAGCAGTACTTC. It codes for CASSLEARGAYEQYF.

V gene TRBV27 combines with J gene TRBJ2-3; 9 bases align to TRBD2. V lost 1 base, J lost 2 bases, and 7 bases stayed unmatched. Germline V gene sequence: CDR1 MNHEY, CDR2 SMNVEV (reference sequence). The CDR3 has 17 amino acids. The CDR3 region is CASSLLRAGGNTDTQYF. The CDR3 DNA follows: TGTGCCAGCAGTTTATTGCGAGCGGGGGGAAACACAGATACGCAGTATTTT.

This chain uses TRBV6-1 with TRBJ2-3, with unresolved D. This CDR3 contains 15 residues. Trimming took off 1 base at V and 1 base at J, with 9 bases between the two ends. In germline, CDR1 is MNHNS, CDR2 SASEGT. The CDR3 DNA follows: TGTGCCAGCAGTGAAGTAGCCACGGGCACAGATACGCAGTATTTT. Protein sequence: CASSEVATGTDTQYF.

The rearrangement joins TRBV27 to TRBJ2-3; TRBD1 aligns across 7 bases. Per germline, CDR1 MNHEY and CDR2 SMNVEV (reference sequence). This CDR3 has 15 amino acids. The V gene end was trimmed by 3 bases and the J gene end by 0 bases; junction bases not matched to a gene: 3. DNA of the CDR3: TGTGCCAGCAGTTTTGACAGGGTGAGCACAGATACGCAGTATTTT. Translation gives CASSFDRVSTDTQYF.

The chain uses TRBV2 and TRBJ2-5; perhaps TRBD2 as D (5 bases). Germline V gives CDR1 SNHLY, CDR2 FYNNEI. Trimming took off 6 bases at V and 0 bases at J, with 11 bases between the two ends. This CDR3 comprises 14 residues. The CDR3 protein is CASRHSEYQETQYF. The CDR3 bases are TGTGCCAGCAGGCATAGCGAGTACCAAGAGACCCAGTACTTC.

The V and J genes are TRBV5-1 and TRBJ2-1; 9 nucleotides agree with TRBD2. V lost 4 bases, J lost 9 bases, and 17 bases stayed unmatched. The CDR3 consists of 17 residues. Germline V lookup: CDR1 SGHRS, CDR2 YFSETQ. The CDR3 DNA reads as TGCGCCAGCAGCCGACGCACAACCGGGACTAGCCCTACTGAGCAGTTCTTC. Translated, it gives CASSRRTTGTSPTEQFF.

The gene calls are TRBV6-1 and TRBJ2-3, with a weak D call TRBD1 (6 bases). V lost 2 bases and J 4 bases, leaving 7 bases between the germline ends. Germline CDR1 reads MNHNS; CDR2 reads SASEGT. The CDR3 spans 13 residues. For the CDR3, the DNA is TGTGCCAGCAGTGAACAGGGGCCAGATACGCAGTATTTT. The encoded protein is CASSEQGPDTQYF.

The chain has TRBV29-1 and TRBJ2-2, with TRBD2 matching 11 bases. Trimming cost V 6 bases and J 2 bases; bases outside gene matches: 5. The CDR3 contains 15 residues. CDR1 is SQVTM, CDR2 ANQGSEA, per germline. CDR3 DNA: TGCAGCGTGTTACTAGCGGGAGACAACACCGGGGAGCTGTTTTTT. It specifies CSVLLAGDNTGELFF.

V and J are TRBV19 and TRBJ2-3; 7 nucleotides align to TRBD1. CDR1 LNHDA and CDR2 SQIVND come from the germline V gene (reference sequence). With 7 bases clipped from V and 0 bases from J, the junction kept 10 bases outside the gene matches. The CDR3 covers 16 residues. CDR3 protein: CASTPGQLASTDTQYF. The CDR3 coding sequence is TGTGCCAGTACTCCGGGACAGTTAGCTAGCACAGATACGCAGTATTTT. The variable domain in full, with the rest retrieved from reference TRBV19 and TRBJ2-3, is DGGITQSPKYLFRKEGQNVTLSCEQNLNHDAMYWYRQDPGQGLRLIYYSQIVNDFQKGDIAEGYSVSREKKESFPLTVTSAQKNPTAFYLCASTPGQLASTDTQYFGPGTRLTVL.

The chain carries TRBV11-2 and TRBJ2-2, with D maybe TRBD1 (5 bases). The V end was cut by 4 bases, the J end by 2 bases, with 11 bases between. From germline, CDR1 is SGHAT and CDR2 FQNNGV. The CDR3 runs to 15 residues. The CDR3 DNA is TGTGCCAGCAGCTCGACAGCTAAAAACACCGGGGAGCTGTTTTTT. Protein sequence: CASSSTAKNTGELFF.

V is TRBV28 and J is TRBJ1-4, with D perhaps matching TRBD1 (5 bases). V was shortened by 3 bases and J by 7 bases, with 15 bases between the two germline ends. The CDR3 has 15 residues. The germline V gene has CDR1 MDHEN and CDR2 SYDVKM. Here the CDR3 DNA reads TGTGCCAGCAGTTTCAGAACGGGGGGTGGTGAAAAACTGTTTTTT. It yields the protein CASSFRTGGGEKLFF.

The chain joins TRBV6-1 to TRBJ1-3; D unclear. This CDR3 spans 15 amino acids. The V end lost 3 bases, the J end lost 0 bases, and 9 bases lay between the germline ends. Looked up from germline, CDR1 is MNHNS and CDR2 is SASEGT. The CDR3 DNA is TGTGCCAGCAGTGATAACTTTGGCTCTGGAAACACCATATATTTT. This translates into CASSDNFGSGNTIYF.

The V call is TRBV6-1, the J call TRBJ2-7, with TRBD2 matching over 7 bases. Germline V CDR1 and CDR2: MNHNS, SASEGT. Trimming removed 3 bases from V and 3 bases from J; junction bases left unmatched: 8. This CDR3 is built from 15 residues. The CDR3 reads CASSERGSQSYEQYF. CDR3 nucleotide sequence: TGTGCCAGCAGTGAGCGGGGGTCTCAAAGCTACGAGCAGTACTTC.

The V gene is TRBV6-5, the J gene TRBJ1-1; D gene ambiguous. V lost 4 bases, J lost 1 base, and 16 bases lay in between. This CDR3 comprises 16 residues. The V gene's germline CDR1 is MNHEY and CDR2 SVGAGI. The CDR3 DNA follows: TGTGCCAGCAGTTTAACCTCTGTCCCGGGGAACACTGAAGCTTTCTTT. This sequence encodes CASSLTSVPGNTEAFF.